These T cell receptor beta chains were read from a single sample in a study of blood T cells in healthy people across ages. TCRdb processed the 5' RACE reads anew with MiXCR; each CDR3 protein has one entry. The sample records around 1,500,000 distinct CDR3 sequences, about 28% being singletons. The material sequenced was blood. These receptors all come from a woman in her 30s in good health. The CDR3 runs from the conserved cysteine through the conserved F or W.

v_gene	CDR3aa
TRBV28	CASSLLAFNYGYTF
TRBV4-3	CASSQGGLAGGEQYF
TRBV5-1	CASNSGGGYGYTF
TRBV6-1	CASSELAKNTGELFF
TRBV28	CASSTQPWGNEQFF
TRBV28	CASSPQQGLGGYTF
TRBV7-6	CASSLSNIQYF
TRBV20-1	CSAWDNYEQYF
TRBV7-8	CASSQQGIRTDTQYF
TRBV7-2	CASSLRDFPNSPLHF
TRBV29-1	CSVREPDQETQYF
TRBV12-3/TRBV12-4	CASSWGSAETQYF
TRBV9	CASSGGQGAQTDTQYF
TRBV14	CASSREMGGEQFF
TRBV2	CASSQGLLGTDTQYF
TRBV27	CASKGVHEQYF
TRBV12-3/TRBV12-4	CASSLKGAQPQHF
TRBV20-1	CSARVAGIVETQYF
TRBV11-2	CASTGRDRVDTQYF
TRBV9	CASSLRDRDSGELFF
TRBV14	CASSPRRGEGTQYF
TRBV5-1	CASSLGLAGPGNEQFF
TRBV4-3	CASSPDVDSPLHF
TRBV5-1	CASSLERDTEAFF
TRBV5-1	CASSRTGIDEAFF
TRBV20-1	CSAILDTDTQYF
TRBV5-5	CASSSRGANTEAFF
TRBV12-3/TRBV12-4	CASRRRATYEQYF
TRBV7-2	CASSQGTARMNTEAFF
TRBV7-8	CASELRETQYF
TRBV5-1	CASKGGRADNEQFF
TRBV20-1	CSARRPEGWADTQYF
TRBV27	CASPIRLGEKLFF
TRBV6-5	CASRLGLARADTQYF
TRBV29-1	CSVDRGALADTQYF
TRBV20-1	CSARIRGLAGTNSYNEQFF
TRBV12-3/TRBV12-4	CASSLGRIGVYKQYF
TRBV7-2	CARSPLTGGNEKLFF
TRBV25-1	CASTGQGYQPQHF
TRBV6-5	CASSRYTGSYGYTF
TRBV20-1	CSASAGSSYNEQFF
TRBV15	CTTEKGGRASTDTQYF
TRBV30	CAWRSTSGSRTGELFF
TRBV14	CASSQDEITTQDF
TRBV5-1	CASSSRLAGGHEQFF
TRBV28	CASSFQDQTQYF
TRBV30	CASGDSSYEQYF
TRBV2	CASSRSTGTGRTDTQYF
TRBV20-1	CSASPPHHQETQYF
TRBV5-1	CASSYRGPSNEQFF
TRBV30	CAWSPRDGRVEQYF
TRBV6-2/TRBV6-3	CASSYEPASDYQETQYF
TRBV10-3	CAISELYEQYF
TRBV18	CASSPPQGGGPTDEQYF
TRBV3-1	CASSRLGSAYEQYF